This T cell receptor beta chain was obtained from a study of shared clonotypes between healthy human individuals. Naivety among CD8 cells was defined by CD45RO negativity and positive CCR7 selection, thereby excluding terminally differentiated effector memory CD45RA+ cells. Here immunoSEQ multiplex PCR was the method, and the copy in TCRdb shows in-frame clones only, minus some. The sample consists of about 2.1 million clones, 93% of them appearing once. Germline V lookup: CDR1 GTSNPN, CDR2 SVGIG (reference sequence). V lost 5 bases and J 8 bases, leaving 12 bases between the germline ends. CDR3 length equals 12 residues.

The chain joins TRBV30 to TRBJ2-2; D might be TRBD1 (5 bases). The origin of this receptor is a man younger than 30 in good health. Some clones in this sample may be carry-over from other donors' samples. The sample was naive CD8+ T cells from PBMCs. CDR3: CAWQQAEGELFF. DNA of the CDR3: TGTGCCTGGCAACAGGCGGAGGGGGAGCTGTTTTTT. The full variable domain, rest sourced from reference TRBV30 and TRBJ2-2, is SQTIHQWPATLVQPVGSPLSLECTVEGTSNPNLYWYRQAAGRGLQLLFYSVGIGQISSEVPQNLSASRPQDRQFILSSKKLLLSDSGFYLCAWQQAEGELFFGEGSRLTVL.